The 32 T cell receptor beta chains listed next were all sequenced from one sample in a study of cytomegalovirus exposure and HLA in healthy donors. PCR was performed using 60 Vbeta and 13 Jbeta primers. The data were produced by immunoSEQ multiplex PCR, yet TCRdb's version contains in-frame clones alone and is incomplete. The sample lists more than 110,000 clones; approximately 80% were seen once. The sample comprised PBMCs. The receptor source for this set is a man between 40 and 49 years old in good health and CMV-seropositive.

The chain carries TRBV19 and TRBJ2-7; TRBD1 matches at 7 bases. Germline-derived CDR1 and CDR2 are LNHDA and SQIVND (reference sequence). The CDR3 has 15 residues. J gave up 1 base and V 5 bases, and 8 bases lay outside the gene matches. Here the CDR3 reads CASSLGTAESYEQYF. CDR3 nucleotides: TGTGCCAGTAGTTTGGGGACAGCGGAATCCTACGAGCAGTACTTC. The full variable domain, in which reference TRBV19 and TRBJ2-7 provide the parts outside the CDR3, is DGGITQSPKYLFRKEGQNVTLSCEQNLNHDAMYWYRQDPGQGLRLIYYSQIVNDFQKGDIAEGYSVSREKKESFPLTVTSAQKNPTAFYLCASSLGTAESYEQYFGPGTRLTVT.

CDR3 bases: TGTGCCAGCAGCCCCGACAGTCGCCCCGGAAACACCATATATTTT. This gives the protein CASSPDSRPGNTIYF. The V gene is TRBV6-6, the J gene TRBJ1-3; TRBD1 might be the D (5 bases). CDR1 and CDR2 (germline): MNHNY, SVGAGI (reference sequence). This CDR3 has 15 amino acids. V lost 6 bases to trimming and J lost 4 bases, with 16 bases between them.

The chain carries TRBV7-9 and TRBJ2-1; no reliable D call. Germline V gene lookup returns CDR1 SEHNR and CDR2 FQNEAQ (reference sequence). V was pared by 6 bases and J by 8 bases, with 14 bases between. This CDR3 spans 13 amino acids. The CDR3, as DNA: TGTGCCAGCAGGCCCTCTCCCCTATATGAGCAGTTCTTC. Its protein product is CASRPSPLYEQFF. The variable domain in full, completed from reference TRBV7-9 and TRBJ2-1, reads DTGVSQNPRHKITKRGQNVTFRCDPISEHNRLYWYRQTLGQGPEFLTYFQNEAQLEKSRLLSDRFSAERPKGSFSTLEIQRTEQGDSAMYLCASRPSPLYEQFFGPGTRLTVL.

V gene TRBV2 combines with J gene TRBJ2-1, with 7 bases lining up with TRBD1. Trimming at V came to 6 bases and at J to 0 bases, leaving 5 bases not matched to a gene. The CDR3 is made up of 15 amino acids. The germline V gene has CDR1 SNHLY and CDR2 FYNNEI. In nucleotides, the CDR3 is TGTGCCAGCAGAGAGGGGGCCAGCTCCTACAATGAGCAGTTCTTC. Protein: CASREGASSYNEQFF. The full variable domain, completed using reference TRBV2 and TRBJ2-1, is EPEVTQTPSHQVTQMGQEVILRCVPISNHLYFYWYRQILGQKVEFLVSFYNNEISEKSEIFDDQFSVERPDGSNFTLKIRSTKLEDSAMYFCASREGASSYNEQFFGPGTRLTVL.

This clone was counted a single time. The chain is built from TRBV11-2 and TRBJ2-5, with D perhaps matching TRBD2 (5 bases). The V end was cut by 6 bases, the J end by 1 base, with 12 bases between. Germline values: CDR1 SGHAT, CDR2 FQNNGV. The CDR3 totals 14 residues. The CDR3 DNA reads TGTGCCAGCAGTTCGACTAACCTCCAAGAGACCCAGTACTTC. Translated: CASSSTNLQETQYF.

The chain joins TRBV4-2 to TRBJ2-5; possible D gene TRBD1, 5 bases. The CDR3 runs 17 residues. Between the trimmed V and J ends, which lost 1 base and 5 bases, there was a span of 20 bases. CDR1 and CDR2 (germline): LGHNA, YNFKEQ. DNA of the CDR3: TGTGCCAGCAGCCAAGCCCCCAGGGCGGACGATCACGAGACCCAGTACTTC. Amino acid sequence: CASSQAPRADDHETQYF.

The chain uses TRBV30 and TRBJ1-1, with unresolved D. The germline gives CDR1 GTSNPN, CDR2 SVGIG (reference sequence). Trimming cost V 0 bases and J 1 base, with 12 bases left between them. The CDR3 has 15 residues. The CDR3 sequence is CAWSVRLKRNTEAFF. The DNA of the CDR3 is TGTGCCTGGAGTGTACGCCTTAAGAGGAACACTGAAGCTTTCTTT. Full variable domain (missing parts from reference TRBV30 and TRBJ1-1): SQTIHQWPATLVQPVGSPLSLECTVEGTSNPNLYWYRQAAGRGLQLLFYSVGIGQISSEVPQNLSASRPQDRQFILSSKKLLLSDSGFYLCAWSVRLKRNTEAFFGQGTRLTVV.

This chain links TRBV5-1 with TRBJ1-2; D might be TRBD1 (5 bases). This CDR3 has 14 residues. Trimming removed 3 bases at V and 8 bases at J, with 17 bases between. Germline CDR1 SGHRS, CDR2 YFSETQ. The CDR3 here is CASSSGGVKGGYTF. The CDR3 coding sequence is TGCGCCAGCAGCTCCGGGGGGGTGAAGGGAGGCTACACCTTC.

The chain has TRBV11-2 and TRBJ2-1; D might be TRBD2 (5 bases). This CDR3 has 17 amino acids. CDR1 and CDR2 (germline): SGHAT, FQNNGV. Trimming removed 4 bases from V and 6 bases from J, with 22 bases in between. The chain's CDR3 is CASSSYYAGELVNEQFF. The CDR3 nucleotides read TGTGCCAGCAGCTCTTACTACGCCGGGGAGTTAGTCAATGAGCAGTTCTTC.

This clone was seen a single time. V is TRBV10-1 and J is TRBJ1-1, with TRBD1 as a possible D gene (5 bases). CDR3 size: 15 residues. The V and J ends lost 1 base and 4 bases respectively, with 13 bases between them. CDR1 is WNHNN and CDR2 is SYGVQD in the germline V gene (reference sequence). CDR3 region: CASSEYAGRGTEAFF. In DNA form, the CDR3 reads TGCGCCAGCAGTGAGTATGCAGGGAGGGGCACTGAAGCTTTCTTT.

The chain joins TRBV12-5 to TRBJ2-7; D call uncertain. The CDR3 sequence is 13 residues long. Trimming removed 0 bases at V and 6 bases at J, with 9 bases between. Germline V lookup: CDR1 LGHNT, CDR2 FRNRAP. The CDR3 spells CASGLVELSEQYF. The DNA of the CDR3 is TGTGCTAGTGGTTTGGTAGAACTGTCCGAGCAGTACTTC.

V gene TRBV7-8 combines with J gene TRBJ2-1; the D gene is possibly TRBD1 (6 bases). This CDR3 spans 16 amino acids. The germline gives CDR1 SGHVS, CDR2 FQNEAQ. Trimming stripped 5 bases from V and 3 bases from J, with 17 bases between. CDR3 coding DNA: TGTGCCAGCAGCACGCGTCTGGGGGCTAGCTACAATGAGCAGTTCTTC. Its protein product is CASSTRLGASYNEQFF.

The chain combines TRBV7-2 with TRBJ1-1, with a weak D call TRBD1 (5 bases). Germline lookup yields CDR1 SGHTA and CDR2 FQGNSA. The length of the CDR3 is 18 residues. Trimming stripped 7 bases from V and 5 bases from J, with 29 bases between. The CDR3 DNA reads TGTGCCAGCAACTTTGCCCCGGGACTCACCTCGTCCGGAACTGAAGCTTTCTTT. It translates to CASNFAPGLTSSGTEAFF. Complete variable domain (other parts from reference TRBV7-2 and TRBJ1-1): GAGVSQSPSNKVTEKGKDVELRCDPISGHTALYWYRQSLGQGLEFLIYFQGNSAPDKSGLPSDRFSAERTGGSVSTLTIQRTQQEDSAVYLCASNFAPGLTSSGTEAFFGQGTRLTVV.

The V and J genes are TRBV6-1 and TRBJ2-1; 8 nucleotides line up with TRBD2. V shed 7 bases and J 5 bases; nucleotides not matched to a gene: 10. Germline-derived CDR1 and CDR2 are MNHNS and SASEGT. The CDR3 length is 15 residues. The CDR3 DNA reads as TGTGCCAGCACCCTGATTAGCGGGATAAACAATGAGCAGTTCTTC. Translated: CASTLISGINNEQFF.

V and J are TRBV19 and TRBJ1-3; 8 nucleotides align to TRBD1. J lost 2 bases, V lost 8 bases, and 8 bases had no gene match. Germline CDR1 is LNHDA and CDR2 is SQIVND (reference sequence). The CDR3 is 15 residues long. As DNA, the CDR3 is TGTGCCAGTCAGCGGACAGGGAAAGCTGGAAACACCATATATTTT. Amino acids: CASQRTGKAGNTIYF.

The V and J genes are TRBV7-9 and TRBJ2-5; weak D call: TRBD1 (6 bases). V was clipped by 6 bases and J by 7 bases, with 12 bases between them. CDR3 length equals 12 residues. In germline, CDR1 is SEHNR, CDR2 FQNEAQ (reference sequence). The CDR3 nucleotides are TGTGCCAGCAGTTCCGGGACAACGACCCAGTACTTC. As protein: CASSSGTTTQYF.

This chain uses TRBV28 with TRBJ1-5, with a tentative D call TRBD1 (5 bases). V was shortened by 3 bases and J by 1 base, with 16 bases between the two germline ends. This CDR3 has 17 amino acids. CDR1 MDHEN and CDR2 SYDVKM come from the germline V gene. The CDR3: CASSFPPGFKSNQPQHF. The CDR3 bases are TGTGCCAGCAGTTTCCCCCCAGGGTTTAAGAGCAATCAGCCCCAGCATTTT. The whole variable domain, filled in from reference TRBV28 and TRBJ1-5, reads DVKVTQSSRYLVKRTGEKVFLECVQDMDHENMFWYRQDPGLGLRLIYFSYDVKMKEKGDIPEGYSVSREKKERFSLILESASTNQTSMYLCASSFPPGFKSNQPQHFGDGTRLSIL.

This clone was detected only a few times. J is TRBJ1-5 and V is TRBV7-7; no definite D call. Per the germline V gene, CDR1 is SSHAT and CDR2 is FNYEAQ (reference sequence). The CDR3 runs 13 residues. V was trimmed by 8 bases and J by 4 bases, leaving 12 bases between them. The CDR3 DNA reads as TGTGCCAGCGGATGCTTCAGGAATCAGCCCCAGCATTTT. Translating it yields CASGCFRNQPQHF.

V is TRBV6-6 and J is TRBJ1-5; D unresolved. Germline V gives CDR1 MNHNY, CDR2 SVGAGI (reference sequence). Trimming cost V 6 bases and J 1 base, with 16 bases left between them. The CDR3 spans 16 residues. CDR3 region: CASRQDPGRSNQPQHF. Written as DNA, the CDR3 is TGTGCCAGCAGGCAAGACCCGGGTCGGAGCAATCAGCCCCAGCATTTT.

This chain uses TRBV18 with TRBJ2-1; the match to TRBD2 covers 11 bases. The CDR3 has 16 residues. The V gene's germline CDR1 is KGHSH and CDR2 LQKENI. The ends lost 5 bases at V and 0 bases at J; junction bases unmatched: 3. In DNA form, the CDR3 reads TGTGCCAGCTCATCCCTAGCGGGGGGCTCCTACAATGAGCAGTTCTTC. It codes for CASSSLAGGSYNEQFF.

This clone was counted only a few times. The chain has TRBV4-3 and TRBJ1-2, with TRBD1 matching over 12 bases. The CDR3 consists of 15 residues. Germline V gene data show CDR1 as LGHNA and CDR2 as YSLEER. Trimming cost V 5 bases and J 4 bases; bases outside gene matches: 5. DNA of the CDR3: TGCGCCAGCAGCAGAGGGACAGGGGGCGCCTATGGCTACACCTTC. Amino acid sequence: CASSRGTGGAYGYTF.

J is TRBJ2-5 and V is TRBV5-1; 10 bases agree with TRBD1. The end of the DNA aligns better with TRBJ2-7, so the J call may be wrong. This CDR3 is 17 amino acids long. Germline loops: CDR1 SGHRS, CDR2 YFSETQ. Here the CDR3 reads CASSLGQGAVNSYEQYF. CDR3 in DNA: TGCGCCAGCAGCTTGGGACAGGGGGCGGTTAACTCCTACGAGCAGTACTTC.

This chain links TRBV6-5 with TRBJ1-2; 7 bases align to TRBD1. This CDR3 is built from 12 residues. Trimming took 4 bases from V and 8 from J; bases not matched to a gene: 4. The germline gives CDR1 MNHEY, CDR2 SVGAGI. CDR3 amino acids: CASSSTGSGYTF. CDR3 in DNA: TGTGCCAGCAGTTCGACAGGGAGCGGCTACACCTTC.

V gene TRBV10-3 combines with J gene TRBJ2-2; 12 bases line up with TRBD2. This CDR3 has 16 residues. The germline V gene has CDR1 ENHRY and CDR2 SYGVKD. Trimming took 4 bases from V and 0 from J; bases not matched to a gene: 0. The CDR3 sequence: CAISGTSGANTGELFF. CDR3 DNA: TGTGCCATCAGTGGGACTAGCGGGGCGAACACCGGGGAGCTGTTTTTT.

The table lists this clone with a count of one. The CDR3 bases are TGCGCCAGCAGCGTACAGGGTGGCACTGAAGCTTTCTTT. Translating gives CASSVQGGTEAFF. The rearrangement links TRBV4-3 to TRBJ1-1; possible D gene TRBD1, 6 bases. Germline V CDR1 and CDR2: LGHNA, YSLEER. This CDR3 contains 13 residues. The V end was cut by 5 bases, the J end by 4 bases, with 11 bases between.

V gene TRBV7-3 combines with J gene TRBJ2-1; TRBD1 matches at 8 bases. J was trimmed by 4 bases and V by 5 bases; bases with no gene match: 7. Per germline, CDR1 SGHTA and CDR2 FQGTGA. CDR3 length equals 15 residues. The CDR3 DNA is TGTGCCAGCAGCCCTCGACAGGGGACTTACAATGAGCAGTTCTTC. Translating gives CASSPRQGTYNEQFF.

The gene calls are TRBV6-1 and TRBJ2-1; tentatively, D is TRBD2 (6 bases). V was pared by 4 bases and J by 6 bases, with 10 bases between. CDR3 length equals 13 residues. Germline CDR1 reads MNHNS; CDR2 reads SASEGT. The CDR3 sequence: CASSATRSNEQFF. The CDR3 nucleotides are TGTGCCAGCAGTGCGACTAGGAGCAATGAGCAGTTCTTC.

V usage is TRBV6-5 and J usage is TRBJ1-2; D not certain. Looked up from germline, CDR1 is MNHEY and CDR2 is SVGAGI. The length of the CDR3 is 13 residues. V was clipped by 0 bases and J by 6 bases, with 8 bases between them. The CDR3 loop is CASSYSTRHGYTF. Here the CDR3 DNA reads TGTGCCAGCAGTTACTCGACACGTCATGGCTACACCTTC.

The CDR3: CASKTRDRVGNTIYF. CDR3 nucleotide sequence: TGTGCCAGCAAGACAAGGGACAGGGTTGGAAACACCATATATTTT. The chain uses TRBV28 and TRBJ1-3, with TRBD1 identical over 9 bases. The V segment lost 7 bases and the J segment 3 bases; nucleotides outside the gene matches: 7. Germline V gene lookup returns CDR1 MDHEN and CDR2 SYDVKM. The length of the CDR3 is 15 residues. The full variable domain, with the rest looked up from reference TRBV28 and TRBJ1-3, is DVKVTQSSRYLVKRTGEKVFLECVQDMDHENMFWYRQDPGLGLRLIYFSYDVKMKEKGDIPEGYSVSREKKERFSLILESASTNQTSMYLCASKTRDRVGNTIYFGEGSWLTVV.

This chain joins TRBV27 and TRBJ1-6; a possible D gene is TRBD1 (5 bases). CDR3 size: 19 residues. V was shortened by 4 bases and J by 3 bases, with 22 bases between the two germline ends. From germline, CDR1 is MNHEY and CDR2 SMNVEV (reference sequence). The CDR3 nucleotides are TGTGCCAGCAGTTATGCTTTTAAGGTTGGCAGGGTCTATAATTCACCCCTCCACTTT. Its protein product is CASSYAFKVGRVYNSPLHF.

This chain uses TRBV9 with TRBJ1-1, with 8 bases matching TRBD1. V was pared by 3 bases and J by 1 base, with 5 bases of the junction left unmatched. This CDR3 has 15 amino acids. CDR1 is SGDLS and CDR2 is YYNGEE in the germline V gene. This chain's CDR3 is CASSAADRENTEAFF. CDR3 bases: TGTGCCAGCAGCGCAGCGGACAGGGAGAACACTGAAGCTTTCTTT. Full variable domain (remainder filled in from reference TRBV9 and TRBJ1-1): DSGVTQTPKHLITATGQRVTLRCSPRSGDLSVYWYQQSLDQGLQFLIQYYNGEERAKGNILERFSAQQFPDLHSELNLSSLELGDSALYFCASSAADRENTEAFFGQGTRLTVV.

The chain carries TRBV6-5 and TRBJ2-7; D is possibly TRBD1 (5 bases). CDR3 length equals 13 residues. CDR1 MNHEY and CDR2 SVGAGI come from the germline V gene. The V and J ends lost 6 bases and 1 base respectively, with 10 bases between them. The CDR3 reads CASSQGESYEQYF. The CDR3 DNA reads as TGTGCCAGCAGCCAAGGGGAATCCTACGAGCAGTACTTC.